This T cell receptor beta chain stems from a study of blood T cell repertoires in COVID-19. Looking at the study overall: PBMCs, B-cell-depleted T cells, or T cells were the source of the cDNA or gDNA that made up the material.

Participants had their cohort set by participant-reported clinical history. Cohort 3 donors counted as recovered after two negative PCRs, clearance, or resolved symptoms. This CDR3 region has 14 residues. V was pared by 4 bases and J by 5 bases, with 5 bases of the junction left unmatched. Germline V gene data show CDR1 as LNHDA and CDR2 as SQIVND (reference sequence). In the source study's methods: Nucleated cell number was recorded as an estimate derived from reference gene primer amplification. TCRdb keeps only in-frame clones here, not all; method: immunoSEQ multiplex PCR. V, J and clone size were drawn from that table, and D and trimming were deduced from the DNA. The table records 200,000 to 250,000 clones, more than 70% of them present only once.

The TCR sequence derives from a woman aged 45-59 years who had recovered from COVID-19. This rearrangement joins TRBV19 to TRBJ1-5, with TRBD1 identical over 7 bases. Material: PBMCs or T cells enriched from blood (not recorded which). CDR3 sequence (DNA): TGTGCCAGTAGTAATCAGGGGGAATATCAGCCCCAGCATTTT. Translated: CASSNQGEYQPQHF.